The next 19 T cell receptor beta chains were all read from a single sample in a study of blood T cell repertoires in COVID-19. This table comes from immunoSEQ multiplex PCR, and its TCRdb copy is limited to in-frame clones, with some not included. The sample consists of hundreds of thousands of clones, about 83% of them appearing once. The source material was peripheral blood. Receptors were obtained from a woman younger than 45 with COVID-19, enrolled during active disease.

This clone was picked up a small number of times. The chain is built from TRBV9 and TRBJ2-3; possibly TRBD1 for D (6 bases). Germline CDR1 SGDLS, CDR2 YYNGEE. The CDR3 has 15 residues. V dropped 2 bases and J dropped 0 bases, with 10 bases sitting between them. The CDR3 spells CASSVGASSTDTQYF. The CDR3 coding sequence is TGTGCCAGCAGCGTGGGGGCTTCTAGCACAGATACGCAGTATTTT.

This clone was counted once. The chain combines TRBV5-4 with TRBJ1-1; a weak D match, TRBD1 (5 bases). V was trimmed by 4 bases and J by 1 base, leaving 14 bases between them. This CDR3 comprises 15 residues. The germline V gene has CDR1 SGHNT and CDR2 YYREEE (reference sequence). The CDR3 DNA reads TGTGCCAGCAGCCTCGACAGTCTGCGGAACACTGAAGCTTTCTTT. It yields the protein CASSLDSLRNTEAFF.

The rearrangement uses TRBV7-9 and TRBJ1-1; the D is unclear. The germline V gene has CDR1 SEHNR and CDR2 FQNEAQ (reference sequence). CDR3 length equals 13 residues. V was cut by 4 bases and J by 1 base, with 7 bases left in between. The CDR3 DNA reads as TGTGCCAGCAGCTCAAAGCAGAACACTGAAGCTTTCTTT. It codes for CASSSKQNTEAFF.

Details on this clone: Other DNA variants within this sample encode the same CDR3. The chain has TRBV11-2 and TRBJ2-7; D is uncertain. The germline V and J ends were trimmed by 2 bases and 1 base, with 6 bases remaining between them. Germline V gives CDR1 SGHAT, CDR2 FQNNGV. CDR3 size: 13 residues. CDR3 nucleotide sequence: TGTGCCAGCAGCTTATCACGGTCCTACGAGCAGTACTTC. Its protein is CASSLSRSYEQYF. Looking up the rest from reference TRBV11-2 and TRBJ2-7 gives the full variable domain: EAGVAQSPRYKIIEKRQSVAFWCNPISGHATLYWYQQILGQGPKLLIQFQNNGVVDDSQLPKDRFSAERLKGVDSTLKIQPAKLEDSAVYLCASSLSRSYEQYFGPGTRLTVT.

This sequence joins TRBV27 and TRBJ1-1; D unclear. V was pared by 8 bases and J by 5 bases, with 18 bases between. This CDR3 comprises 14 residues. In germline, CDR1 is MNHEY, CDR2 SMNVEV (reference sequence). This chain's CDR3 is CASLGRRGRTEAFF. CDR3 nucleotide sequence: TGTGCCAGCCTGGGTCGTCGCGGAAGGACTGAAGCTTTCTTT.

This clone has just a few counts. V and J are TRBV7-2 and TRBJ1-6, with no clear D. This CDR3 contains 17 residues. Germline V gene data show CDR1 as SGHTA and CDR2 as FQGNSA. Trimming cost V 5 bases and J 8 bases, with 22 bases left between them. CDR3 nucleotides: TGTGCCAGCAGCCCCTCGTTCGGGGTAGGAGTAGATTCACCCCTCCACTTT. It encodes CASSPSFGVGVDSPLHF.

The chain uses TRBV14 and TRBJ2-5, with a weak D call TRBD2 (5 bases). Germline V gene data show CDR1 as SGHDN and CDR2 as FVKESK. V lost 1 base to trimming and J lost 5 bases, with 5 bases between them. CDR3 length: 12 residues. CDR3 region: CASSQGGETQYF. Here the CDR3 DNA reads TGTGCCAGCAGCCAAGGCGGGGAGACCCAGTACTTC.

V and J are TRBV5-1 and TRBJ2-3; the match to TRBD2 covers 13 bases. CDR1 is SGHRS and CDR2 is YFSETQ in the germline V gene. With V trimmed by 3 bases and J by 5 bases, 9 bases remained unmatched. The CDR3 covers 17 residues. Here the CDR3 DNA reads TGCGCCAGCAGCTCGACACTGACTAGCGGGGGGTTAGATACGCAGTATTTT. Residues: CASSSTLTSGGLDTQYF.

The CDR3 DNA is TGTGCCTGGAGTGCAACAGGGTTCTTCGGTTCCCCTAACTATGGCTACACCTTC. The encoded protein is CAWSATGFFGSPNYGYTF. This chain links TRBV30 with TRBJ1-2, with a possible D match to TRBD1 (6 bases). In germline, CDR1 is GTSNPN, CDR2 SVGIG (reference sequence). With 1 base removed from V and 0 bases from J, the gap between germline ends came to 21 bases. This CDR3 has 18 residues.

The J gene is TRBJ2-3, the V gene TRBV10-3, with TRBD1 matching 7 bases. Germline V CDR1 and CDR2: ENHRY, SYGVKD. V dropped 8 bases and J dropped 5; count of bases not matched to a gene: 4. This CDR3 has 12 amino acids. The CDR3 coding sequence is TGTGCCATCGGGACAGCCCAAGATACGCAGTATTTT. This gives the protein CAIGTAQDTQYF.

The rearrangement joins TRBV6-5 to TRBJ2-7, with D perhaps matching TRBD2 (5 bases). Germline V gene lookup returns CDR1 MNHEY and CDR2 SVGAGI. Trimming took 9 bases from V and 1 from J, leaving 13 bases between them. The CDR3 is 13 amino acids. In nucleotides, the CDR3 is TGTGCCAGTGAAGGGAGTGTTTCCTACGAGCAGTACTTC. This translates into CASEGSVSYEQYF.

CDR3 nucleotide sequence: TGCGCCAGCAGCTTGGATTCGGGGGGCAAAGCCGGGGAGCTGTTTTTT. Translation gives CASSLDSGGKAGELFF. The V call is TRBV5-1, the J call TRBJ2-2, with D possibly TRBD2 on 7 matching bases. Trimming pared 0 bases from V and 6 bases from J, leaving 15 bases between. This CDR3 spans 16 amino acids. The germline gives CDR1 SGHRS, CDR2 YFSETQ.

The chain uses TRBV4-3 and TRBJ2-7; TRBD2 aligns across 12 bases. Germline CDR1 is LGHNA and CDR2 is YSLEER. V lost 5 bases to trimming and J lost 6 bases; unmatched junction nucleotides: 8. The CDR3 sequence is 15 residues long. In nucleotides, the CDR3 is TGCGCCAGCAGCGTATGGACTAGCGGGAATCGCGAGCAGTACTTC. Translation gives CASSVWTSGNREQYF.

The chain joins TRBV6-2 or TRBV6-3 to TRBJ2-7; TRBD1 matches at 7 bases. Trimming at V came to 5 bases and at J to 2 bases, leaving 3 bases not matched to a gene. The CDR3 length is 13 residues. CDR1 is MNHEY and CDR2 is SVGEGT in the germline V gene. The CDR3 DNA reads TGTGCCAGCAGTCAACAGGGGCCCTACGAGCAGTACTTC. Amino acids: CASSQQGPYEQYF.

A few counts support this clone. J is TRBJ2-7 and V is TRBV24-1; no clear D gene. Looked up from germline, CDR1 is KGHDR and CDR2 is SFDVKD. The CDR3 covers 10 residues. Trimming stripped 12 bases from V and 2 bases from J, with 7 bases between. CDR3 amino acids: CAHRAYEQYF. CDR3 DNA: TGTGCCCACCGCGCCTACGAGCAGTACTTC.

The chain has TRBV5-4 and TRBJ1-1, with 8 bases matching TRBD1. With V trimmed by 2 bases and J by 4 bases, 4 bases remained unmatched. This CDR3 region has 14 residues. Germline V CDR1 and CDR2: SGHNT, YYREEE (reference sequence). The CDR3 DNA reads as TGTGCCAGCAGCTTTCGGACAGGGACCACTGAAGCTTTCTTT. This encodes CASSFRTGTTEAFF.

V and J are TRBV3-1 (or the pseudogene TRBV3-2) and TRBJ2-7; 8 nucleotides align to TRBD2. J was trimmed by 1 base and V by 10 bases; bases with no gene match: 18. Germline V gene data show CDR1 as LGHDT and CDR2 as YNNKEL (reference sequence). The CDR3 runs 17 residues. CDR3 DNA sequence: TGTGCCACCTCCCCTGGACTAGCTGAACTATTTTCCTACGAGCAGTACTTC. This encodes CATSPGLAELFSYEQYF.

V and J are TRBV7-9 and TRBJ1-2, with 8 bases matching TRBD1. J was trimmed by 4 bases and V by 4 bases; bases with no gene match: 5. The germline CDR1 and CDR2 sequences are SEHNR and FQNEAQ (reference sequence). The CDR3 extends over 14 amino acids. CDR3 amino acids: CASSYLDRGYGYTF. CDR3 DNA: TGTGCCAGCAGCTACCTAGACAGGGGCTATGGCTACACCTTC.

This sequence joins TRBV12-3 or TRBV12-4 and TRBJ2-6; a weak D match, TRBD2 (5 bases). Trimming took off 10 bases at V and 1 base at J, with 5 bases between the two ends. CDR3 length equals 12 residues. The CDR3 nucleotides read TGTGCCACGGGATCTGGGGCCAACGTCCTGACTTTC. This sequence encodes CATGSGANVLTF.